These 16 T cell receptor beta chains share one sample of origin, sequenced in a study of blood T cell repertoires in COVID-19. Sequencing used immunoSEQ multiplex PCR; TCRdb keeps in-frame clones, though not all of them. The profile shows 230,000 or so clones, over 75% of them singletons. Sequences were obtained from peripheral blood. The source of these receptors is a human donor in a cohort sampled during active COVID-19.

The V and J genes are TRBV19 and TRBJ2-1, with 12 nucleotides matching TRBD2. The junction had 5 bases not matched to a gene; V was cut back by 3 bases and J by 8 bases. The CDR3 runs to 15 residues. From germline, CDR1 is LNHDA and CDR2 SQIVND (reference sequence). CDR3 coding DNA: TGTGCCAGTAGTATTGGACTAGCGGGATGGGATGAGCAGTTCTTC. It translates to CASSIGLAGWDEQFF.

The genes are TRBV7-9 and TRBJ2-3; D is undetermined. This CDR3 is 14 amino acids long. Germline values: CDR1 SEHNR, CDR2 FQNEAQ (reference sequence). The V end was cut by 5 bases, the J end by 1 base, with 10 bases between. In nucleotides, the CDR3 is TGTGCCAGCAGCGCGGCAGCCCGCACAGATACGCAGTATTTT. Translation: CASSAAARTDTQYF.

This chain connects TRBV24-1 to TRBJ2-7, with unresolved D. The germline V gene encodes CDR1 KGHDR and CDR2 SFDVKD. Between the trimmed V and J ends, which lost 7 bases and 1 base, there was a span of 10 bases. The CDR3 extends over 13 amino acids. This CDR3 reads CATRGANSYEQYF. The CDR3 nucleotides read TGTGCCACCAGGGGCGCCAATTCCTACGAGCAGTACTTC.

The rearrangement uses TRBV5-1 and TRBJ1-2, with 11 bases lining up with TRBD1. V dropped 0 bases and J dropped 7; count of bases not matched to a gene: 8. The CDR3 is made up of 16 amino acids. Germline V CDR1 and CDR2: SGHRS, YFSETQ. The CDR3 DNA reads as TGCGCCAGCAGCTTGGCTTCCGGACAGGGGGCATTTGGCTACACCTTC. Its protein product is CASSLASGQGAFGYTF.

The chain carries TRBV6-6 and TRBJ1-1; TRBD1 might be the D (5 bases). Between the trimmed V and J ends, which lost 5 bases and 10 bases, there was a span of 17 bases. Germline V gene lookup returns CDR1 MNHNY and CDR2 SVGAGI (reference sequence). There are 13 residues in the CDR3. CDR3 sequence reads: CASSPRWGEAAFF. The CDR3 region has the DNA TGTGCCAGCAGTCCCCGTTGGGGGGAGGCAGCTTTCTTT.

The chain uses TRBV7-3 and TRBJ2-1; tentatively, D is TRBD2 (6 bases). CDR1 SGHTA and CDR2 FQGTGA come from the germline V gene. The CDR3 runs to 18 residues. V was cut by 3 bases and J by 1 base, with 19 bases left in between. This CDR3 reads CASSFTPLTGVSYNEQFF. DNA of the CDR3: TGTGCCAGCAGCTTCACCCCCCTCACGGGAGTATCCTACAATGAGCAGTTCTTC.

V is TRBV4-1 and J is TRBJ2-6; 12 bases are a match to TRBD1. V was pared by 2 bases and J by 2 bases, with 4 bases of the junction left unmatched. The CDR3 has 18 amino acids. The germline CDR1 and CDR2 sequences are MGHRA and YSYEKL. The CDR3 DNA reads TGCGCCAGCAGCCAACAGGGACAGGGGGCAACTGGGGCCAACGTCCTGACTTTC. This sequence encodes CASSQQGQGATGANVLTF.

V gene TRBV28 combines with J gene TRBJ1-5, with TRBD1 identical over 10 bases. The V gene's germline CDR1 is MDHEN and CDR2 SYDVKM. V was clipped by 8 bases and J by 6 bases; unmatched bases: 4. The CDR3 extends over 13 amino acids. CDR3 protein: CASYRQGAQPQHF. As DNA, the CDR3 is TGTGCCAGCTATCGACAGGGGGCTCAGCCCCAGCATTTT.

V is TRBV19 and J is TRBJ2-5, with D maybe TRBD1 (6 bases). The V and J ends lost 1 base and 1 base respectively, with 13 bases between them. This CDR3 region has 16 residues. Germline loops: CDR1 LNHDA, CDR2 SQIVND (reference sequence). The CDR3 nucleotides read TGTGCCAGTAGTATAGCCAGGGGATTGGGCCAAGAGACCCAGTACTTC. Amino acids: CASSIARGLGQETQYF.

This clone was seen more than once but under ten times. CDR3 in amino acids: CASSLTVDTQYF. CDR3 coding DNA: TGTGCCAGCAGTCTGACAGTAGATACGCAGTATTTT. V is TRBV6-2 or TRBV6-3 and J is TRBJ2-3, with D possibly being TRBD1 (5 bases). The CDR3 has 12 amino acids. Germline V gives CDR1 MNHEY, CDR2 SVGEGT. Trimming cost V 5 bases and J 5 bases, with 8 bases left between them.

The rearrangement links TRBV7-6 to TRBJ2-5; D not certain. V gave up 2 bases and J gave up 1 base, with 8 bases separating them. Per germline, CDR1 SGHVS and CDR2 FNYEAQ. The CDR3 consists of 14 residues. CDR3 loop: CASSLLRSQETQYF. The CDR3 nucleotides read TGTGCCAGCAGCTTATTGCGGTCCCAAGAGACCCAGTACTTC.

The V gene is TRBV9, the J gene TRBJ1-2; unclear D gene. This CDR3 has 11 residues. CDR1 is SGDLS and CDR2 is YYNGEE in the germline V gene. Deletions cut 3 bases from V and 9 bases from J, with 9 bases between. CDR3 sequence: CASSAGDSYTF. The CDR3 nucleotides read TGTGCCAGCAGCGCAGGCGACAGCTACACCTTC.

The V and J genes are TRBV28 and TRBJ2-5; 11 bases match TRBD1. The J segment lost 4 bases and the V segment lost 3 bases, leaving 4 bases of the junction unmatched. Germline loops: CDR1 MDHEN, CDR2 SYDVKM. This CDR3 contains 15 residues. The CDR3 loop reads CASSFAGTGGETQYF. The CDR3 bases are TGTGCCAGCAGTTTTGCCGGGACAGGGGGAGAGACCCAGTACTTC.

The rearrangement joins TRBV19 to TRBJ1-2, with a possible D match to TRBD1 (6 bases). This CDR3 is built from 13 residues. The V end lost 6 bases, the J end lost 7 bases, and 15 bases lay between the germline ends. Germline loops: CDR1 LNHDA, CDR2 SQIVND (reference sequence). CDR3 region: CASRPTGMGGYTF. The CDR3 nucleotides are TGTGCCAGTAGACCTACAGGGATGGGTGGCTACACCTTC.

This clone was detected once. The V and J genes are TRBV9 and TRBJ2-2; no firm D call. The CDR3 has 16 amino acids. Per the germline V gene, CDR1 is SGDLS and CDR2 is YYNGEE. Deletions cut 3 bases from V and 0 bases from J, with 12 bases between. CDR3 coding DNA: TGTGCCAGCAGCGCGAGGAGTATAGCGAACACCGGGGAGCTGTTTTTT. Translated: CASSARSIANTGELFF. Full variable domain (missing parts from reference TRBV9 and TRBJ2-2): DSGVTQTPKHLITATGQRVTLRCSPRSGDLSVYWYQQSLDQGLQFLIQYYNGEERAKGNILERFSAQQFPDLHSELNLSSLELGDSALYFCASSARSIANTGELFFGEGSRLTVL.

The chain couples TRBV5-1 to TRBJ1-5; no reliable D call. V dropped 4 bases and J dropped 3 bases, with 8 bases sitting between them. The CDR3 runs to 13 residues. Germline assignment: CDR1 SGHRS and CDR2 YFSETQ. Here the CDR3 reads CASSPEINQPQHF. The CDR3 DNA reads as TGCGCCAGCAGCCCTGAGATCAATCAGCCCCAGCATTTT.